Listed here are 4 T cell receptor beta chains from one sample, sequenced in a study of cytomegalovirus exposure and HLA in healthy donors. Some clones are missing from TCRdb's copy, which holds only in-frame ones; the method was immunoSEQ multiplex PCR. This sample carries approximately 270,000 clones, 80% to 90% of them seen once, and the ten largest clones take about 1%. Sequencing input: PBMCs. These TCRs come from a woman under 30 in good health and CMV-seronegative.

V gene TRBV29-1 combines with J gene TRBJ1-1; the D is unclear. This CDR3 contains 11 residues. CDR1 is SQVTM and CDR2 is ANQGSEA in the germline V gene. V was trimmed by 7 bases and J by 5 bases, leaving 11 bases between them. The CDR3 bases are TGCAGCGGGGTGGGAGGGACTGAAGCTTTCTTT. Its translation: CSGVGGTEAFF. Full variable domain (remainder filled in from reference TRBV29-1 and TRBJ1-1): SAVISQKPSRDICQRGTSLTIQCQVDSQVTMMFWYRQQPGQSLTLIATANQGSEATYESGFVIDKFPISRPNLTFSTLTVSNMSPEDSSIYLCSGVGGTEAFFGQGTRLTVV.

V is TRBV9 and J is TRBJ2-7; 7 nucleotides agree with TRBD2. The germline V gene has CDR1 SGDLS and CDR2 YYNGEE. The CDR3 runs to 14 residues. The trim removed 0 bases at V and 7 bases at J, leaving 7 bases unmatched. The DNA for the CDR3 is TGTGCCAGCAGCGTAGCAGACAGCGGGGATGAGCAGTACTTC. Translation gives CASSVADSGDEQYF. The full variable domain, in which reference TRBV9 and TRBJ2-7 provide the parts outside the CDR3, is DSGVTQTPKHLITATGQRVTLRCSPRSGDLSVYWYQQSLDQGLQFLIQYYNGEERAKGNILERFSAQQFPDLHSELNLSSLELGDSALYFCASSVADSGDEQYFGPGTRLTVT.

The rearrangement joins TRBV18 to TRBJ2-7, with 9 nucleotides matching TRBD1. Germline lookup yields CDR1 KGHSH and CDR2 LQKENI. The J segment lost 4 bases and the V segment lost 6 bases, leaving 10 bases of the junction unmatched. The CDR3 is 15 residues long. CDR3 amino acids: CASSPDRGDPYEQYF. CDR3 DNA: TGTGCCAGCTCGCCCGACAGGGGGGATCCTTACGAGCAGTACTTC.

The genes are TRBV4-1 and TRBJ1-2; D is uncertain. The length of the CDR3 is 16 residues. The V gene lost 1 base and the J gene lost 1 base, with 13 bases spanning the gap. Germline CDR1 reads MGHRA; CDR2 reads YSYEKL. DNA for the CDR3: TGCGCCAGCAGCCAAGGGAGGGCTGGGATTAACTATGGCTACACCTTC. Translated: CASSQGRAGINYGYTF.